Sequencing of this T cell receptor beta chain was carried out in a study of blood T cell repertoires in COVID-19 (TCRdb year 2020). General notes on the study: Collaborator samples came from the United States, Italy and Spain and covered acute and convalescent phases of COVID-19. The prospective study material was composed of cDNA or gDNA derived from T cells, B-cell-depleted T cells, or PBMCs. Subjects who had been exposed to COVID-19, were actively infected with it, or had recovered from it provided the deeply sampled blood TCRbeta repertoires that made up the dataset. A freely available public database, intended as a resource for researchers studying the immune response to SARS-CoV-2, is where the repertoires were released. The samples were drawn from two sources: the first 160 participants of the ongoing ImmuneRACE study, and 1,000 to 1,500 subjects contributed by 6 global collaborators. Sample metadata almost always included a de-identified subject ID, COVID-19 status, age in years and sex. HLA class I and class II types, where available, came from metadata supplied by the sample provider rather than from assay-based typing. What the research found in general, with its limitations: The quantity of clinical and demographic metadata differed by source and by participant and was supplied without curation.

The immunoSEQ Assay, a bias-controlled multiplex PCR, was used to amplify TCRbeta CDR3 regions from genomic DNA. The paper's data handling went like this. The number of nucleated cells in each sample was estimated from the amplification of reference gene primers within the assay. Sequence reads were collapsed and filtered to measure the absolute abundance of every unique TCRbeta CDR3 rearrangement. For each sample, productive Simpson clonality was calculated as the square root of Simpson's diversity index across productive rearrangements. Entries here come from immuneACCESS through TCRdb and include only in-frame sequences with V and J called. Some clones fail to appear in such tables; in the studies checked, an unresolved V gene covers under half of the shortfall, and the cause of the remainder is unknown. V, J and clone size were drawn from that table, and D and trimming were deduced from the DNA. This sample holds about 190,000 clones; roughly nine tenths were observed only once. The ten largest clonotypes hold about 1.1% of the sample.

A remark on this clone: Its recognized antigen is unknown. Base qualities are not at hand, and no much larger clone is one base apart.

Collaborating institutions collected whole blood in K2EDTA tubes following their own protocols. Collaborator samples were shipped for TCRbeta analysis as frozen whole blood, isolated PBMCs, or DNA extracted from either sample type. CDR1 and CDR2, looked up from the germline V gene, are KGHDR and SFDVKD. The CDR3 holds 14 amino acids from the cysteine to the phenylalanine. The only DNA kept is the CDR3, 42 bases in frame from the first base. V lost 4 bases and J lost 0 bases; the stretch between them is 6 bases long. The TCR was taken from a man under 40 with acute or convalescent COVID-19. The V and J segments used are TRBV24-1 and TRBJ1-5; the D gene remains uncertain. The source material was peripheral blood. CDR3 region: CATSDTASNQPQHF. The DNA sequence follows: TGTGCCACCAGTGACACAGCTAGCAATCAGCCCCAGCATTTT.